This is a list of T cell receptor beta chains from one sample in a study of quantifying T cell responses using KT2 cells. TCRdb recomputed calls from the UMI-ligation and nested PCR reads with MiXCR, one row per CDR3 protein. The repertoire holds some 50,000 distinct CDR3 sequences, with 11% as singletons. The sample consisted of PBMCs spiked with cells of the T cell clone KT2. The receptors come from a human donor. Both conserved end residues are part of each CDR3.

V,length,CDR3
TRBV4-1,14,CASRQWTGSYEQYF
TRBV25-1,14,CASSRGGAGYEQYF
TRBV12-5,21,CASGLWAGGVRGGSSYNEQFF
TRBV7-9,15,CASSYGTGLGEKLFF
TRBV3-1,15,CASSQLGGRTDTQYF
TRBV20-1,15,CSANSIAGGKETQYF
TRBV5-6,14,CASSLGRGNTEAFF
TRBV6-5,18,CASSYSPSGDTSTDTQYF
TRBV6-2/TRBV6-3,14,CASSRGGQHNEQFF
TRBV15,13,CATSGDFTDTQYF
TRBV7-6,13,CASSFYSTDTQYF
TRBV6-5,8,CASNEQFF
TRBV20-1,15,CSARDWGRDTGELFF
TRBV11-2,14,CASSLGSHDQPQHF
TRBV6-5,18,CASSYARDRFFSGNTIYF
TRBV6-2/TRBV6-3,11,CASNDRSQAFF
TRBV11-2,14,CASSPTSGSYEQYF
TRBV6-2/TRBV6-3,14,CASSYPRADYGYTF
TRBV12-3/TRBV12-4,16,CASSGLSGASTDTQYF
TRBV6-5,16,CASHSGTSGNTGELFF
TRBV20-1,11,CSADDDTEAFF